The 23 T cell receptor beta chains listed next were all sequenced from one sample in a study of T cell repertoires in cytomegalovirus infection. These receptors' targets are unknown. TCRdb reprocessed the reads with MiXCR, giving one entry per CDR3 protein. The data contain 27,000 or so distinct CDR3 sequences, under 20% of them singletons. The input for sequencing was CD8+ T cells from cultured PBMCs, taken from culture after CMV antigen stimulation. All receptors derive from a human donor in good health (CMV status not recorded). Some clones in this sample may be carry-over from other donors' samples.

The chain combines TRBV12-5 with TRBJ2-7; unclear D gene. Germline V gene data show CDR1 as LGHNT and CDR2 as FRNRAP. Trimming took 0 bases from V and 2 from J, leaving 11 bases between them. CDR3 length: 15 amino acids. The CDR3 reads CASGLVGIGAYEQYF. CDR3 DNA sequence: TGTGCTAGTGGTTTGGTAGGGATTGGGGCCTACGAGCAGTACTTC.

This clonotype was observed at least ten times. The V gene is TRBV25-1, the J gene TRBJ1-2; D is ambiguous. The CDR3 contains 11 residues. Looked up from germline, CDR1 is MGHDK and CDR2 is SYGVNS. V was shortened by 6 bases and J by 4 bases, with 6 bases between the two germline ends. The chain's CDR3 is CASSLGYGYTF. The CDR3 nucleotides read TGTGCCAGCAGCCTCGGCTATGGCTACACCTTC.

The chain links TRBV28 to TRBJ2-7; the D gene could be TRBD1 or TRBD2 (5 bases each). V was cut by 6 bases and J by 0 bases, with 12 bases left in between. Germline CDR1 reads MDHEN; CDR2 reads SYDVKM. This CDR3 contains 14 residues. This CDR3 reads CASRLGDRSYEQYF. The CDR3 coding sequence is TGTGCCAGCAGACTAGGGGACCGCTCCTACGAGCAGTACTTC.

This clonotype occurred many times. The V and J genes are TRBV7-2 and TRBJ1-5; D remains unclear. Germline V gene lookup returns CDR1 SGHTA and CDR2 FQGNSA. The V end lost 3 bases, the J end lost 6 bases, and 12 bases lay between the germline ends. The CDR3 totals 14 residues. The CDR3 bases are TGTGCCAGCAGCTTTACCGGTCGGGGTCAGCCCCAGCATTTT. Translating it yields CASSFTGRGQPQHF.

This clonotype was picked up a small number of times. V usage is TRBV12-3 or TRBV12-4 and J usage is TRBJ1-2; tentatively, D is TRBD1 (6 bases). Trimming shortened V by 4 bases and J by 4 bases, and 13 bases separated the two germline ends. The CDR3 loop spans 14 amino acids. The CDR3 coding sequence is TGTGCCAGCAGTTGGGACACCGGGGGCTATGGCTACACCTTC. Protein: CASSWDTGGYGYTF.

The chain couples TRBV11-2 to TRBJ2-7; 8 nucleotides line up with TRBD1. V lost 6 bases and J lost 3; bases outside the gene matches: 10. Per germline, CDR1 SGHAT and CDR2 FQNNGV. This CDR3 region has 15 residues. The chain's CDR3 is CASSYLRGQGYEQYF. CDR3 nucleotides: TGTGCCAGCAGTTACCTGCGAGGACAGGGCTACGAGCAGTACTTC.

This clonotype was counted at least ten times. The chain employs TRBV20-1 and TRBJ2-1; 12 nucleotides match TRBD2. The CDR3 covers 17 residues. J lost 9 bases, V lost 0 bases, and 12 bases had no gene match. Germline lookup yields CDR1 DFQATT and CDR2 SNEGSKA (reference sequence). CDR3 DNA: TGCAGTGCTAGAGATCTCAACTCTAGCGGGAGGGCCGGTGAGCAGTTCTTC. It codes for CSARDLNSSGRAGEQFF.

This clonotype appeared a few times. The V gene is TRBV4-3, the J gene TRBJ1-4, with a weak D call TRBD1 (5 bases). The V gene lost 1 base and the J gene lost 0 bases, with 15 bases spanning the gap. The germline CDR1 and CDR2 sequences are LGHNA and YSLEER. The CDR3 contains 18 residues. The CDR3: CASSQAGPRSATNEKLFF. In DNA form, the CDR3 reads TGCGCCAGCAGCCAAGCAGGGCCGAGGAGCGCAACTAATGAAAAACTGTTTTTT.

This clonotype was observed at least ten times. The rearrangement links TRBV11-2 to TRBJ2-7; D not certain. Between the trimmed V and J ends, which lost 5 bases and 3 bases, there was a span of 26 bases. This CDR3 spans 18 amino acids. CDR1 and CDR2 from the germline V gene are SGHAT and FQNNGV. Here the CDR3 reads CASSTEKRNLPLDYEQYF. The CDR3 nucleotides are TGTGCCAGCAGCACAGAGAAGAGAAATCTACCGCTCGACTACGAGCAGTACTTC.

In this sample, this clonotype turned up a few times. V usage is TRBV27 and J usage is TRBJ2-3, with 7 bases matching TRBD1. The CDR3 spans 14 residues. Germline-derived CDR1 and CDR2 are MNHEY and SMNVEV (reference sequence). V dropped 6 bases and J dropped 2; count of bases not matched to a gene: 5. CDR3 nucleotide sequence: TGTGCCAGCAGGCCCGGGACAGTCACAGATACGCAGTATTTT. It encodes CASRPGTVTDTQYF.

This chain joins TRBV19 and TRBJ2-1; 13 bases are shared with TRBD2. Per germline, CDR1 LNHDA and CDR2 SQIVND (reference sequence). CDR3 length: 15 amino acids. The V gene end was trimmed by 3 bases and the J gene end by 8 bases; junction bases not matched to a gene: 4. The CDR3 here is CASSIRLAGGHEQFF. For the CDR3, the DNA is TGTGCCAGTAGTATCCGACTAGCGGGAGGTCATGAGCAGTTCTTC.

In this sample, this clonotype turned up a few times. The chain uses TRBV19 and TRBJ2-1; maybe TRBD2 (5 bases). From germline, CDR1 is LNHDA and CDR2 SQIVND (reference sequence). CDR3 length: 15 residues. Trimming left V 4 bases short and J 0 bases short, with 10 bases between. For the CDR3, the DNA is TGTGCCAGTAGTAGGGCGGGCCACTCCTACAATGAGCAGTTCTTC. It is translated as CASSRAGHSYNEQFF.

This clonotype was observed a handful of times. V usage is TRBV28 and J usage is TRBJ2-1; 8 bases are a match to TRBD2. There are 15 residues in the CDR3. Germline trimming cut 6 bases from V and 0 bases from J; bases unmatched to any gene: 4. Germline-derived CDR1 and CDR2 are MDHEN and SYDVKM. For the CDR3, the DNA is TGTGCCAGCAGATACAGCGGGAGCTCCTACAATGAGCAGTTCTTC. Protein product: CASRYSGSSYNEQFF.

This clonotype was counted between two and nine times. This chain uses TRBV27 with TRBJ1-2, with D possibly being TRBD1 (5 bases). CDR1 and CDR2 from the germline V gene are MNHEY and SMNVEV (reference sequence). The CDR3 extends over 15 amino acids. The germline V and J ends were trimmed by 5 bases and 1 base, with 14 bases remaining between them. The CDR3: CASSPGSRVNYGYTF. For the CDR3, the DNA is TGTGCCAGCAGTCCCGGCTCCAGGGTTAACTATGGCTACACCTTC.

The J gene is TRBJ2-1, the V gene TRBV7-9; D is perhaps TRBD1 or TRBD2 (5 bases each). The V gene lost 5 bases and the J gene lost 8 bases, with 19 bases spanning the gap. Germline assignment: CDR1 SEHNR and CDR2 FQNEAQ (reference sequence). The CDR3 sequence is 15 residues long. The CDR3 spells CASSLRDGHGYEQFF. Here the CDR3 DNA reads TGTGCCAGCAGCCTACGGGACGGCCACGGGTATGAGCAGTTCTTC.

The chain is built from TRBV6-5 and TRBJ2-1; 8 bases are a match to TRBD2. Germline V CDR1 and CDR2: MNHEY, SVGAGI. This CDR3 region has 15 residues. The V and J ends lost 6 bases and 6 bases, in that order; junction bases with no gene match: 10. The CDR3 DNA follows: TGTGCCAGCAGCCGATTCTTAAGCGGGAGCAATGAGCAGTTCTTC. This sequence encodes CASSRFLSGSNEQFF.

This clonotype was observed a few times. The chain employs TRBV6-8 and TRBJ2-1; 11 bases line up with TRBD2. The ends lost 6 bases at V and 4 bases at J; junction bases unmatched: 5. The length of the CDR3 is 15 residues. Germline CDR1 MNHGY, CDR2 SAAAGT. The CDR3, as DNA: TGTGCCAGCAGCCATAGCGGGGGGGCGTACAATGAGCAGTTCTTC. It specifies CASSHSGGAYNEQFF.

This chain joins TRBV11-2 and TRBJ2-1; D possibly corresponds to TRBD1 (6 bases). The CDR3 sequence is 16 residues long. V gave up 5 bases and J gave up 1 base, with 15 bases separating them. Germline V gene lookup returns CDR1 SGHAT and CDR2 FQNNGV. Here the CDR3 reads CASSPRDTTSYNEQFF. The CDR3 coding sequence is TGTGCCAGCAGCCCACGGGACACCACGTCCTACAATGAGCAGTTCTTC.

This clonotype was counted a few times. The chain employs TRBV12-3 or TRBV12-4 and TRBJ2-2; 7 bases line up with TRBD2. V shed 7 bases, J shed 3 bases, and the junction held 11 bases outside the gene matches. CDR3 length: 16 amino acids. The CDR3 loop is CASTLERGWYTGELFF. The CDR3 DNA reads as TGTGCCAGCACCCTGGAGCGGGGTTGGTACACCGGGGAGCTGTTTTTT.

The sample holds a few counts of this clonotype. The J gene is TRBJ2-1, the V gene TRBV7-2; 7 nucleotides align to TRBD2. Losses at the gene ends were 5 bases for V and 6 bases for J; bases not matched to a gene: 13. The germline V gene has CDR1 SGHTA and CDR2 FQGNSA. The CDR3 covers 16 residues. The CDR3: CASSRRGVTLGNEQFF. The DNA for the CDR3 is TGTGCCAGCAGCCGTCGGGGGGTTACGTTAGGCAATGAGCAGTTCTTC.

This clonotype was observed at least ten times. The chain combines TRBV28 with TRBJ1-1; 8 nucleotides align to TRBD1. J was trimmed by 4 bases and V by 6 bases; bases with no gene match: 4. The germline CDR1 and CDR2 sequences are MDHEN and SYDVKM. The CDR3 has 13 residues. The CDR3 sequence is CASRTTGGTEAFF. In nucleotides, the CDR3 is TGTGCCAGCAGAACCACAGGGGGCACTGAAGCTTTCTTT. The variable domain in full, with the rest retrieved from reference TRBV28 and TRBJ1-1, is DVKVTQSSRYLVKRTGEKVFLECVQDMDHENMFWYRQDPGLGLRLIYFSYDVKMKEKGDIPEGYSVSREKKERFSLILESASTNQTSMYLCASRTTGGTEAFFGQGTRLTVV.

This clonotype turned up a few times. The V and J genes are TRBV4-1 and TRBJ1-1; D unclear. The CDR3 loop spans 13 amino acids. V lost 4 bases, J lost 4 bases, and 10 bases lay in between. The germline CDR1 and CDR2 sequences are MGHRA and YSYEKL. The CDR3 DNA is TGCGCCAGCAGCCGTGGTGGGCCCACTGAAGCTTTCTTT. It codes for CASSRGGPTEAFF.

The CDR3 nucleotides are TGTGCCATCAGTGAGGGGCAGCTCCAGCCCCAGCATTTT. The encoded protein is CAISEGQLQPQHF. The chain uses TRBV10-3 and TRBJ1-5; no clear D. In germline, CDR1 is ENHRY, CDR2 SYGVKD. The length of the CDR3 is 13 residues. V was clipped by 2 bases and J by 7 bases, with 9 bases between them.